The clone carrying this T cell receptor (beta chain) turned up a few times. Its antigen remains unidentified. This sample stems from a study of T cell repertoires in cytomegalovirus infection. TCRdb ran MiXCR on the reads and lists one entry per CDR3 protein. The data contain 90,000 to 130,000 distinct CDR3 sequences, around 10% of them singletons. Per the germline V gene, CDR1 is LGHDT and CDR2 is YNNKEL (reference sequence). V was clipped by 0 bases and J by 6 bases; unmatched bases: 7. CDR3 length: 15 amino acids. This rearrangement joins TRBV3-1 to TRBJ2-7; 8 bases match TRBD2. The source of this sequence is a human donor in good health (CMV status not recorded). Some clones in this sample may be carry-over from other donors' samples. The sample consisted of PBMCs, sequenced either directly or after in vitro stimulation (not recorded which). CDR3 loop: CASSQDFSGSSEQYV. The DNA of the CDR3 is TGTGCCAGCAGCCAAGATTTCAGCGGGAGCTCCGAGCAGTACGTC.